The entry that follows covers one T cell receptor (beta chain) sequence. What it binds is not known. The entry originates in a study of cytomegalovirus exposure and HLA in healthy donors. Study outcomes and limitations: Most TCR sequences showed up rarely, but some public TCRs showed up in many donors. The classifier, whose performance was assessed in both the original and validation cohorts, reportedly diagnosed cytomegalovirus status with high specificity and sensitivity. Later, an analysis found that common viral pathogens appeared to be linked with several of the most significant clusters. With DRB1 most and HLA-C fewest, TCR association rates differed between HLA loci in a later analysis.

Both 60 Vbeta primers and 13 Jbeta primers went into the PCR. TCRdb's copy holds only in-frame clones and misses some; the assay was immunoSEQ multiplex PCR. The sample table includes about 130,000 clones. V shed 6 bases and J shed 0 bases, with 9 bases lying between them. The CDR3 is 14 residues long. The germline gives CDR1 MNHEY, CDR2 SVGAGI. This chain links TRBV6-5 with TRBJ2-1; D is unclear. The origin of this receptor is a woman in her sixties in good health and CMV-seronegative. Sequences were obtained from PBMCs. CDR3 sequence reads: CASRKISSYNEQFF. The CDR3 DNA reads TGTGCCAGCAGAAAAATTAGCTCCTACAATGAGCAGTTCTTC.